The present T cell receptor (beta chain) was sequenced within a study of blood T cell repertoires in COVID-19. Study summary: The United States, Italy and Spain supplied acute and convalescent COVID-19 samples.

Per the authors' pipeline: Nucleated cell number was recorded as an estimate derived from reference gene primer amplification. The table came from immunoSEQ multiplex PCR; TCRdb's copy has only in-frame clones and leaves some out. V and J calls and clone size come straight from that table; D and trimming were deduced from the DNA. The sample has some 270,000 clones; about 85% are singletons. This clone has a single count. Participants, roughly 18 to 90 years old, spanned around 25 US areas. This receptor was obtained from a woman aged 50 to 60 who had been exposed to COVID-19. The sample comprised PBMCs or T cells enriched from blood (not recorded which).

Written as DNA, the CDR3 is TGTGCCAGCAGCCTAAGGGGGAACCTTTTCTCCTACAATGAGCAGTTCTTC. Encoded protein: CASSLRGNLFSYNEQFF. V is TRBV7-9 and J is TRBJ2-1; a weak D match, TRBD1 (6 bases). V lost 5 bases and J 0 bases, leaving 17 bases between the germline ends. The CDR3 consists of 17 residues. In germline, CDR1 is SEHNR, CDR2 FQNEAQ (reference sequence).